The 22 T cell receptor beta chains below all came from one sample that was sequenced in a study of cytomegalovirus exposure and HLA in healthy donors. PCR involved 60 Vbeta and 13 Jbeta primers. Only in-frame clones appear in the TCRdb table, and some are missing; sequencing was by immunoSEQ multiplex PCR. The data show about 94,000 clones, roughly 80% seen once. Sequencing used PBMCs. These receptors were taken from a man aged 35 to 55 in good health and CMV-seropositive.

This chain joins TRBV7-9 and TRBJ2-5, with 7 bases fitting TRBD2. J lost 5 bases, V lost 5 bases, and 14 bases had no gene match. CDR1 and CDR2 (germline): SEHNR, FQNEAQ (reference sequence). This CDR3 has 16 residues. The CDR3 region is CASSDPSGARGETQYF. Written as DNA, the CDR3 is TGTGCCAGCAGCGACCCCAGCGGGGCCCGGGGTGAGACCCAGTACTTC.

This rearrangement joins TRBV6-5 to TRBJ2-7, with TRBD2 identical over 13 bases. Trimming removed 4 bases from V and 4 bases from J; junction bases left unmatched: 4. Germline-derived CDR1 and CDR2 are MNHEY and SVGAGI. The CDR3 spans 15 residues. The CDR3 here is CASSSRTSGSYEQYF. The CDR3 nucleotides are TGTGCCAGCAGTTCGCGGACTAGCGGGAGTTACGAGCAGTACTTC.

The J gene is TRBJ2-3, the V gene TRBV9, with TRBD2 matching 10 bases. Trimming at V came to 1 base and at J to 3 bases, leaving 5 bases not matched to a gene. Looked up from germline, CDR1 is SGDLS and CDR2 is YYNGEE. The CDR3 totals 16 residues. CDR3 loop: CASSVNPSGGTDTQYF. In nucleotides, the CDR3 is TGTGCCAGCAGCGTAAATCCTAGCGGGGGAACAGATACGCAGTATTTT.

The chain carries TRBV9 and TRBJ1-4; D is perhaps TRBD1 (6 bases). V was cut by 0 bases and J by 3 bases, with 9 bases left in between. The CDR3 runs to 15 residues. Germline lookup yields CDR1 SGDLS and CDR2 YYNGEE. CDR3 nucleotide sequence: TGTGCCAGCAGCGTAGCCAGGGGATCTAATGAAAAACTGTTTTTT. Amino acid sequence: CASSVARGSNEKLFF.

V and J are TRBV5-4 and TRBJ2-1, with 11 bases that match TRBD1. The CDR3 sequence is 15 residues long. Trimming cost V 5 bases and J 7 bases; bases outside gene matches: 8. CDR1 and CDR2 (germline): SGHNT, YYREEE (reference sequence). DNA for the CDR3: TGTGCCAGCAGACTGGGACAGGGGGGCCTAAATGAGCAGTTCTTC. Its translation: CASRLGQGGLNEQFF.

This clone was counted a few times. The chain employs TRBV10-3 and TRBJ2-5; no reliable D call. Deletions cut 6 bases from V and 5 bases from J, with 10 bases between. Germline loops: CDR1 ENHRY, CDR2 SYGVKD. There are 12 residues in the CDR3. CDR3 sequence (DNA): TGTGCCATCAGCGCCATGAGGGAGACCCAGTACTTC. Encoded protein: CAISAMRETQYF.

The chain joins TRBV12-5 to TRBJ2-2; D is unresolved. V was trimmed by 5 bases and J by 4 bases, leaving 8 bases between them. Looked up from germline, CDR1 is LGHNT and CDR2 is FRNRAP. This CDR3 contains 13 residues. The CDR3 loop reads CASGRVGTGELFF. CDR3 sequence (DNA): TGTGCTAGTGGTCGGGTGGGCACCGGGGAGCTGTTTTTT.

This clone was counted between two and nine times. The chain recombines TRBV4-3 with TRBJ2-3; D ambiguous. The germline gives CDR1 LGHNA, CDR2 YSLEER. Trimming removed 0 bases from V and 11 bases from J, with 12 bases in between. The CDR3 length is 13 residues. CDR3 sequence (DNA): TGCGCCAGCAGCCAAGAATTAGGCCGCGGGCAGTATTTT. Its protein product is CASSQELGRGQYF.

The rearrangement joins TRBV29-1 to TRBJ2-1; weak D call: TRBD1 (6 bases). This CDR3 has 15 residues. Trimming removed 6 bases at V and 0 bases at J, with 15 bases between. CDR1 SQVTM and CDR2 ANQGSEA come from the germline V gene. The CDR3 bases are TGCAGCGTGGGCAGGGGCTTCAGCTCCTACAATGAGCAGTTCTTC. As protein: CSVGRGFSSYNEQFF.

The sample holds one count of this clone. The CDR3 loop reads CASSQARSGGARETQYF. CDR3 nucleotides: TGTGCCAGCAGCCAAGCCCGTAGCGGGGGGGCACGGGAGACCCAGTACTTC. The gene calls are TRBV4-2 and TRBJ2-5, with TRBD2 identical over 11 bases. V was clipped by 1 base and J by 5 bases; unmatched bases: 9. Germline CDR1 LGHNA, CDR2 YNFKEQ. The CDR3 has 17 amino acids.

There are a few counts of this clone. V and J are TRBV6-6 and TRBJ2-1; TRBD2 is a possible D gene (5 bases). Germline-derived CDR1 and CDR2 are MNHNY and SVGAGI (reference sequence). The length of the CDR3 is 15 residues. Between the trimmed V and J ends, which lost 7 bases and 9 bases, there was a span of 22 bases. CDR3 coding DNA: TGTGCCAGCACCGGAGGTCTGGGAGCCCCGTTTGAGCAGTTCTTC. Translated, it gives CASTGGLGAPFEQFF.

This chain links TRBV5-1 with TRBJ1-1; TRBD1 aligns across 10 bases. Trimming at V came to 2 bases and at J to 4 bases, leaving 2 bases not matched to a gene. Germline V gene lookup returns CDR1 SGHRS and CDR2 YFSETQ. This CDR3 is 14 amino acids long. Here the CDR3 DNA reads TGCGCCAGCAGCTTAAGGGACAGGGGCACTGAAGCTTTCTTT. It specifies CASSLRDRGTEAFF.

This chain joins TRBV9 and TRBJ1-2; D is unresolved. This CDR3 comprises 13 residues. The V end lost 3 bases, the J end lost 10 bases, and 16 bases lay between the germline ends. Germline CDR1 is SGDLS and CDR2 is YYNGEE. CDR3 residues: CASSDGTEGLYTF. CDR3 bases: TGTGCCAGCAGCGACGGAACAGAAGGCCTCTACACCTTC.

The chain uses TRBV5-1 and TRBJ2-7; D gene unclear. The CDR3 is 13 amino acids. The germline CDR1 and CDR2 sequences are SGHRS and YFSETQ. V gave up 1 base and J gave up 3 bases, with 8 bases separating them. CDR3 residues: CASSLSGYYEQYF. The CDR3 DNA sequence: TGCGCCAGCAGCTTGTCAGGATACTACGAGCAGTACTTC.

The chain links TRBV6-5 to TRBJ1-6; no definite D call. V dropped 5 bases and J dropped 6 bases, with 11 bases sitting between them. This CDR3 contains 14 residues. Germline assignment: CDR1 MNHEY and CDR2 SVGAGI. CDR3 DNA sequence: TGTGCCAGCAGTACTGGAGGTTCTAATTCACCCCTCCACTTT. Encoded protein: CASSTGGSNSPLHF.

V is TRBV10-3 and J is TRBJ1-1, with 7 bases that match TRBD1. Trimming at V came to 9 bases and at J to 3 bases, leaving 7 bases not matched to a gene. CDR1 and CDR2 (germline): ENHRY, SYGVKD. This CDR3 is built from 13 residues. CDR3 DNA sequence: TGTGCCATAAAAGCTGACAGGGACACTGAAGCTTTCTTT. This encodes CAIKADRDTEAFF.

The genes are TRBV7-9 and TRBJ1-4, with TRBD1 matching over 8 bases. After removal of 5 bases from V and 5 bases from J, the junction contained 16 bases not matched to a gene. The V gene's germline CDR1 is SEHNR and CDR2 FQNEAQ (reference sequence). The CDR3 has 18 amino acids. CDR3 amino acids: CASSQGQARGRPNEKLFF. As DNA, the CDR3 is TGTGCCAGCAGCCAAGGGCAGGCCAGGGGGCGACCGAATGAAAAACTGTTTTTT.

The chain recombines TRBV19 with TRBJ1-5, with a tentative D call TRBD1 (5 bases). This CDR3 is 15 amino acids long. The germline V gene encodes CDR1 LNHDA and CDR2 SQIVND (reference sequence). The V gene lost 7 bases and the J gene lost 0 bases, with 13 bases spanning the gap. The CDR3 coding sequence is TGTGCCAGTACCTATCAGGGAAATAGCAATCAGCCCCAGCATTTT. Translated: CASTYQGNSNQPQHF.

The chain links TRBV5-1 to TRBJ2-5; 7 bases agree with TRBD1. The CDR3 totals 18 residues. The V and J ends lost 4 bases and 1 base, in that order; junction bases with no gene match: 16. CDR1 is SGHRS, CDR2 YFSETQ, per germline. As DNA, the CDR3 is TGCGCCAGCAGCCTTAGCCCCCTGCAGGGACAGCTCCAAGAGACCCAGTACTTC. Translating gives CASSLSPLQGQLQETQYF.

This clone was seen more than once but under ten times. The chain employs TRBV6-1 and TRBJ2-3, with D possibly TRBD2 on 5 matching bases. V was pared by 2 bases and J by 2 bases, with 14 bases between. The CDR3 covers 16 residues. CDR1 and CDR2 (germline): MNHNS, SASEGT. The chain's CDR3 is CASSETSLGPTDTQYF. CDR3 nucleotide sequence: TGTGCCAGCAGTGAAACTAGTCTGGGTCCCACAGATACGCAGTATTTT.

The chain combines TRBV5-1 with TRBJ2-5; TRBD1 might be the D (5 bases). The CDR3 sequence is 14 residues long. Germline V gives CDR1 SGHRS, CDR2 YFSETQ. The V and J ends lost 0 bases and 3 bases respectively, with 9 bases between them. The CDR3 nucleotides are TGCGCCAGCAGCTTGGGGGGCAGCGAAGAGACCCAGTACTTC. This gives the protein CASSLGGSEETQYF. Full variable domain (remainder filled in from reference TRBV5-1 and TRBJ2-5): KAGVTQTPRYLIKTRGQQVTLSCSPISGHRSVSWYQQTPGQGLQFLFEYFSETQRNKGNFPGRFSGRQFSNSRSEMNVSTLELGDSALYLCASSLGGSEETQYFGPGTRLLVL.

This clone showed up just once. The chain has TRBV18 and TRBJ2-7; 8 bases fit TRBD1. Germline CDR1 and CDR2: KGHSH and LQKENI. The CDR3 covers 13 residues. Trimming at V came to 5 bases and at J to 2 bases, leaving 2 bases not matched to a gene. The CDR3 protein is CASSTGGTYEQYF. DNA of the CDR3: TGTGCCAGCTCAACAGGGGGTACCTACGAGCAGTACTTC.